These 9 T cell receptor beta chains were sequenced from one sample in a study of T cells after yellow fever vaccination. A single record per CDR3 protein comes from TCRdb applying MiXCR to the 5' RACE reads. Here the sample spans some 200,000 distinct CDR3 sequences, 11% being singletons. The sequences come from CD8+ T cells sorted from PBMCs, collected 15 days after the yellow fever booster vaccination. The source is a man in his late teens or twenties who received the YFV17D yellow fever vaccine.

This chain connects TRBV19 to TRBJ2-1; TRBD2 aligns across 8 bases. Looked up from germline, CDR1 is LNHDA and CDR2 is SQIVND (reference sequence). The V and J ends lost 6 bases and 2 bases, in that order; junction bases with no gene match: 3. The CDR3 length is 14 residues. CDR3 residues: CASRTSATYNEQFF. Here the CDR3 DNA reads TGTGCCAGTAGGACTAGCGCAACCTACAATGAGCAGTTCTTC.

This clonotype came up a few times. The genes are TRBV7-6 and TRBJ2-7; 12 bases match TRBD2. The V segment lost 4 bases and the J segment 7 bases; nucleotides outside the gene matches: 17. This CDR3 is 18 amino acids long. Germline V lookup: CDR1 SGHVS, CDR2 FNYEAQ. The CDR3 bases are TGTGCCAGCAGCTCAGTCCCCCCGCTAGCGGGGGGGCAGAATGAGCAGTACTTC. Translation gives CASSSVPPLAGGQNEQYF.

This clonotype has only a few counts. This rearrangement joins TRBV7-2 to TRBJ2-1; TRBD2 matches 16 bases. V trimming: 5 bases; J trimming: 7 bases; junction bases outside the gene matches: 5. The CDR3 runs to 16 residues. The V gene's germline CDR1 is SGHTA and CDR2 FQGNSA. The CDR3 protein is CASSPGLAGGSNEQFF. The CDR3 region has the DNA TGTGCCAGCAGCCCGGGACTAGCGGGGGGGAGTAATGAGCAGTTCTTC.

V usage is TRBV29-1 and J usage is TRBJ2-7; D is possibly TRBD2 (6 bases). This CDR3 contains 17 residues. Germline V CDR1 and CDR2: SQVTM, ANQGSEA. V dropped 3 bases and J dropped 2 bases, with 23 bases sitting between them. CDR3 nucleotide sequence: TGCAGCGTTGAGAGGCGGGGAACCTCGGGGCTAACCTACGAGCAGTACTTC. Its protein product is CSVERRGTSGLTYEQYF.

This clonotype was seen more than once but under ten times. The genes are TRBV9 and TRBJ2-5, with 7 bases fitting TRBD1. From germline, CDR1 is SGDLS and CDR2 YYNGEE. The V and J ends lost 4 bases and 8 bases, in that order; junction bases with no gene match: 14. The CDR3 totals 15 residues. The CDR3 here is CASSSRDRPRDTQYF. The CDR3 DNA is TGTGCCAGCAGCTCCCGGGACAGACCAAGAGATACCCAGTACTTC.

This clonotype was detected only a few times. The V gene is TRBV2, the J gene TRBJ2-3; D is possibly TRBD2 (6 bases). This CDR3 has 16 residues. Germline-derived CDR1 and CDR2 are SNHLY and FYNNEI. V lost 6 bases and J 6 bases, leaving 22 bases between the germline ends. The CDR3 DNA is TGTGCCAGCAGAGGGACGAGGGACTTCCACTTGGATACGCAGTATTTT. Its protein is CASRGTRDFHLDTQYF.

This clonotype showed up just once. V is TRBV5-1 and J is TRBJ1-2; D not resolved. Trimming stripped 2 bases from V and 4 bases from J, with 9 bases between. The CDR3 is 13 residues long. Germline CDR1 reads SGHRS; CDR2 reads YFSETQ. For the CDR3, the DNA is TGCGCCAGCAGCTTCACGGGAGGCTATGGCTACACCTTC. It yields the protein CASSFTGGYGYTF.

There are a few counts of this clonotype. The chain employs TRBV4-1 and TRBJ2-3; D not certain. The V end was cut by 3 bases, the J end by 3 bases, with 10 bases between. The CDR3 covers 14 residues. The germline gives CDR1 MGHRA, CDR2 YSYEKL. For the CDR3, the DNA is TGCGCCAGCAGCCACCGGACGGTGACAGATACGCAGTATTTT. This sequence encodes CASSHRTVTDTQYF.

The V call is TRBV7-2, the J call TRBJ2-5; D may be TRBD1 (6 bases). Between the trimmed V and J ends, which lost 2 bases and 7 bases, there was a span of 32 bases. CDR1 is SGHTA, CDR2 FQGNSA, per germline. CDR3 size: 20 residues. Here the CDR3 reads CASSLSGGPWTAYSSGTQYF. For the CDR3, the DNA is TGTGCCAGCAGCTTATCTGGGGGCCCTTGGACGGCCTACTCATCGGGGACCCAGTACTTC.